This TCR beta chain comes out of a study of blood T cells in healthy people across ages. Study outcomes and limitations: Relative to aged donors, long-lived donors carried more naive CD4+ cells and displayed higher diversity.

The second PCR ran roughly 7 to 12 cycles with a sample-barcoded 5' primer and J-beta primers. Each TCR beta cDNA got a 12-nucleotide random molecular identifier. Each CDR3 protein gets one entry after TCRdb re-called the 5' RACE reads with MiXCR. In the table there are over a million distinct CDR3 sequences, 35% to 45% of which are singletons. Remarks on this clonotype: The antigen remains unidentified.

PBMCs were isolated at a quantity of at least 7 million per sample. Germline V gene data show CDR1 as SNHLY and CDR2 as FYNNEI. The CDR3 length is 15 residues. The V end was cut by 1 base, the J end by 6 bases, with 13 bases between. The receptor was derived from a woman aged 18-35 years in good health. The sequenced sample was blood. The genes are TRBV2 and TRBJ2-1, with D unclear. The CDR3 loop reads CASSEEVMHPNEQFF. The CDR3 DNA is TGTGCCAGCAGTGAAGAGGTGATGCACCCCAATGAGCAGTTCTTC.